This T cell receptor (beta chain) was observed in a study of T cells after yellow fever vaccination (dated by TCRdb to about 2019). The study in broad terms: The SMART-Seq v4 Ultra Low Input RNA kit was used to prepare libraries from fractions with low cell numbers. The cohort comprised two healthy male donors, one aged 18 to 30 and one aged 30 to 40 years. To track T-cell clones before and after primary and booster YFV17D yellow fever vaccination, bulk TCR alpha and beta repertoires were sequenced longitudinally. Bulk PBMC replicates and cell subsets were isolated from blood drawn at multiple timepoints before and after both primary and secondary immunization. General study outcomes and caveats: A small fraction of clonotypes showed up in both the CD4 and CD8 compartments, probably as a result of convergent recombination. Most clones expanded after primary vaccination (about 96% of CD4 and 80% to 90% of CD8) were re-detected after the booster, suggesting that broad memory maintenance occurred. FACS-sorted repertoires could contain abundant contaminating clonotypes from the bulk population, so computational filtering was required. Because the study included only a couple of donors, the extent to which the findings can be generalized is limited. The secondary T-cell response was weaker than the primary response but faster, peaking on day 5 instead of day 15.

TCR cDNA was made using 5'RACE template switching, a step that added a universal primer site and unique molecular identifiers. Priming of cDNA synthesis was performed from both the TCR alpha and TCR beta constant segments. Two PCR steps were used to amplify libraries, with sample barcodes and sequencing adapters being added in the second step. Libraries were sequenced on Illumina HiSeq 2500 (2x100 bp) or NovaSeq (2x150 bp). In the authors' own workflow: MIGEC was used to demultiplex reads and collapse the reads into UMI consensus sequences, and MiXCR was used for V(D)J alignment. Vaccine-responding clonotypes were identified with edgeR using replicate PBMC samples, with FDR below 0.01 and a log2 fold change above 5 up to day 15 being required. Each bulk clonotype was labeled CD4 or CD8 based on which sequenced repertoire, CD4 or CD8, contained the clonotype at higher abundance. In-frame beta chains were kept once TCRdb had trimmed the public reads at Q25 with fastp and called clones with MiXCR. Rows are unified per CDR3 protein, each entry keeping the most common DNA and genes. For this entry, the V and J calls and clone size follow TCRdb and not the study's own pipeline. The sample includes about 50,000 distinct CDR3 sequences, with less than 9% observed a single time. Of the sample, around 28% falls within the top ten clones.

CDR1 is given as MNHEY and CDR2 as SVGAGI, both from the germline V gene. The junction carries 12 bases between V and J, which are trimmed by 1 base and 3 bases respectively. From the cysteine up to the phenylalanine, the CDR3 has a length of 15 residues. Only CDR3 DNA remains: 45 bases, in frame from the first base. Read against the paper, the sample's treatment or condition label means: live attenuated yellow fever vaccine strain. A standard Ficoll-Paque protocol was used to isolate PBMCs from peripheral blood. Dynabeads CD4 and CD8 positive selection kits were used to isolate CD4 and CD8 T-cell fractions. TriZol was used to extract RNA from bulk PBMCs, from CD4 and CD8 fractions, and from dextramer-positive and dextramer-negative fractions. This clonotype came up many times. Its recognized antigen is unknown. It has no much larger one-base neighbor in the sample; base qualities were not kept.

The sequence came from a man aged 18 to 35 who received the YFV17D yellow fever vaccine. Recombination connected TRBV6-5 to TRBJ1-2; a tentative D call is TRBD1 (6 bases match). This specimen was CD8+ T cells sorted from PBMCs, taken around 15 days after the first yellow fever vaccination. In nucleotides, the sequence is TGTGCCAGCAGTTACTGGGGGCAGGACGACTATGGCTACACCTTC. Its protein reads: CASSYWGQDDYGYTF.